What follows are 16 T cell receptor beta chains derived from one specimen sequenced in a study of technical replicates of blood from several donors. Clones were read by immunoSEQ multiplex PCR, and TCRdb kept only the in-frame ones, dropping some. The sample has under 75,000 clones, 90% to 95% seen once. Sequenced sample: T cells isolated from PBMCs. The receptors derive from a human donor in good health.

The chain combines TRBV28 with TRBJ2-2; the D is unclear. This CDR3 has 14 amino acids. Looked up from germline, CDR1 is MDHEN and CDR2 is SYDVKM. Trimming left V 6 bases short and J 1 base short, with 9 bases between. This chain's CDR3 is CASRRVMNTGELFF. DNA of the CDR3: TGTGCCAGCAGGCGTGTAATGAACACCGGGGAGCTGTTTTTT.

V is TRBV6-1 and J is TRBJ1-2; 7 nucleotides agree with TRBD1. Germline V gene sequence: CDR1 MNHNS, CDR2 SASEGT. Losses at the gene ends were 11 bases for V and 4 bases for J; bases not matched to a gene: 10. CDR3 size: 13 residues. This CDR3 is CAVAEGASYGYTF. CDR3 nucleotide sequence: TGTGCCGTTGCGGAGGGGGCGAGCTATGGCTACACCTTC.

The chain is built from TRBV5-4 and TRBJ1-4, with no clear D. Germline V CDR1 and CDR2: SGHNT, YYREEE (reference sequence). Trimming took off 1 base at V and 0 bases at J, with 13 bases between the two ends. CDR3 size: 17 residues. CDR3 amino acids: CASSLLQPDSTNEKLFF. The CDR3 DNA reads as TGTGCCAGCAGCTTGCTACAGCCGGATTCAACTAATGAAAAACTGTTTTTT.

This rearrangement joins TRBV28 to TRBJ2-7; D is possibly TRBD2 (5 bases). This CDR3 has 16 residues. The germline gives CDR1 MDHEN, CDR2 SYDVKM. The V gene lost 5 bases and the J gene lost 2 bases, with 19 bases spanning the gap. The CDR3 loop reads CASSDDFGYGAYEQYF. The CDR3 DNA is TGTGCCAGCAGTGACGACTTCGGATACGGGGCCTACGAGCAGTACTTC.

The chain joins TRBV6-6 to TRBJ2-3, with 8 positions matching TRBD2. Germline V gene sequence: CDR1 MNHNY, CDR2 SVGAGI (reference sequence). J was trimmed by 5 bases and V by 8 bases; bases with no gene match: 3. This CDR3 has 12 residues. DNA of the CDR3: TGTGCCAGCTCCAGCGGGAGAGATACGCAGTATTTT. It codes for CASSSGRDTQYF.

This chain connects TRBV28 to TRBJ2-7, with 7 bases matching TRBD1. The CDR3 is made up of 14 amino acids. The V and J ends lost 5 bases and 2 bases, in that order; junction bases with no gene match: 6. Germline V gene sequence: CDR1 MDHEN, CDR2 SYDVKM. The CDR3 spells CASSLPDRAYEQYF. The CDR3 coding sequence is TGTGCCAGCAGTCTACCCGACAGGGCCTACGAGCAGTACTTC.

As regards this clone: A junction end diverges from the germline sequence, so it may reflect a read error. The gene calls are TRBV11-2 and TRBJ2-1; 10 bases agree with TRBD1. The CDR3 has 15 amino acids. Looked up from germline, CDR1 is SGHAT and CDR2 is FQNNGV. The CDR3 loop reads CATRPMTGGYYEQFF. The DNA for the CDR3 is TGTGCCACCCGACCTATGACAGGGGGCTACTATGAGCAGTTCTTC.

The gene calls are TRBV28 and TRBJ2-7; 9 bases are a match to TRBD1. The CDR3 spans 16 residues. Germline assignment: CDR1 MDHEN and CDR2 SYDVKM. V shed 6 bases and J 1 base; nucleotides not matched to a gene: 10. The CDR3 sequence is CASRPGQGRTSYEQYF. CDR3 DNA: TGTGCCAGCAGACCCGGACAGGGGCGAACTTCCTACGAGCAGTACTTC.

J is TRBJ2-7 and V is TRBV19; 7 nucleotides agree with TRBD1. With 6 bases clipped from V and 3 bases from J, the junction kept 8 bases outside the gene matches. The germline gives CDR1 LNHDA, CDR2 SQIVND (reference sequence). The CDR3 spans 14 residues. The CDR3 nucleotides are TGTGCCAGTAGCCCCGGGACAGACTGCTACGAGCAGTACTTC. Residues: CASSPGTDCYEQYF.

The J gene is TRBJ2-5, the V gene TRBV9, with 9 bases fitting TRBD1. Germline CDR1 SGDLS, CDR2 YYNGEE. V dropped 3 bases and J dropped 5; count of bases not matched to a gene: 8. The CDR3 loop spans 15 amino acids. The CDR3 reads CASSDTGGSLETQYF. The CDR3 DNA reads as TGTGCCAGCAGCGACACAGGGGGCAGTTTGGAGACCCAGTACTTC.

This clone was seen only a few times. The genes are TRBV15 and TRBJ1-2, with TRBD1 matching over 7 bases. Germline V gene data show CDR1 as LNHNV and CDR2 as YYDKDF (reference sequence). Trimming took 0 bases from V and 8 from J; bases not matched to a gene: 6. The CDR3 contains 14 residues. The CDR3 DNA reads as TGTGCCACCAGCAGAGATCGAGGGGGCGCCGGCTACACCTTC. It specifies CATSRDRGGAGYTF.

This sequence joins TRBV7-8 and TRBJ2-7; 7 bases align to TRBD1. The CDR3 contains 14 residues. Germline V gene data show CDR1 as SGHVS and CDR2 as FQNEAQ. V shed 1 base, J shed 2 bases, and the junction held 2 bases outside the gene matches. CDR3 sequence (DNA): TGTGCCAGCAGCTTAGGGACAGGAACCTACGAGCAGTACTTC. Its translation is CASSLGTGTYEQYF.

In this sample, this clone turned up once. V and J are TRBV9 and TRBJ2-2; D not certain. Germline loops: CDR1 SGDLS, CDR2 YYNGEE. CDR3 length: 12 amino acids. Trimming stripped 4 bases from V and 5 bases from J, with 6 bases between. CDR3 nucleotides: TGTGCCAGCAGCCCTAGAACCGGGGAGCTGTTTTTT. It codes for CASSPRTGELFF.

J is TRBJ2-5 and V is TRBV5-6; a possible D gene is TRBD1 (6 bases). Germline CDR1 and CDR2: SGHDT and YYEEEE. With 2 bases removed from V and 3 bases from J, the gap between germline ends came to 14 bases. The CDR3 extends over 15 amino acids. CDR3 protein: CASSFYDRIEETQYF. As DNA, the CDR3 is TGTGCCAGCAGCTTCTATGACAGGATCGAAGAGACCCAGTACTTC. The complete variable domain, with remaining parts taken from reference TRBV5-6 and TRBJ2-5, reads DAGVTQSPTHLIKTRGQQVTLRCSPKSGHDTVSWYQQALGQGPQFIFQYYEEEERQRGNFPDRFSGHQFPNYSSELNVNALLLGDSALYLCASSFYDRIEETQYFGPGTRLLVL.

In this sample, this clone turned up once. The gene calls are TRBV7-2 and TRBJ2-7; 15 positions match TRBD2. The CDR3 has 15 residues. Germline CDR1 reads SGHTA; CDR2 reads FQGNSA. The V gene end was trimmed by 4 bases and the J gene end by 5 bases; junction bases not matched to a gene: 3. CDR3 DNA sequence: TGTGCCAGCAGCTGGACTAGCGGGAGGGAAAACGAGCAGTACTTC. It yields the protein CASSWTSGRENEQYF.

The chain links TRBV4-1 to TRBJ2-4, with D possibly TRBD2 on 6 matching bases. Germline loops: CDR1 MGHRA, CDR2 YSYEKL. The length of the CDR3 is 15 residues. V lost 2 bases and J 4 bases, leaving 12 bases between the germline ends. The CDR3 region has the DNA TGCGCCAGCAGCCAACCTGGGGGAGGTAAAAACATTCAGTACTTC. This sequence encodes CASSQPGGGKNIQYF.